This TCR beta chain stems from a study of blood T cells in healthy people across ages. This clonotype has only a few counts. A J-beta primer mix and a sample-barcoded 5' primer were used in a second PCR of about 7 to 11 cycles. MiXCR was run by TCRdb on the 5' RACE reads, yielding one entry per CDR3 protein. The table has around 1.5 million distinct CDR3 sequences, roughly a third seen once. This TCR was recovered from a woman aged 30 to 39 in good health. The specimen was blood.

The DNA for the CDR3 is TGCGCCAGCAGCCAGAACCTCATGGGCCTGTGGCCTGGGGCCAACGTCCTGACTTTC. Residues: CASSQNLMGLWPGANVLTF. V is TRBV4-1 and J is TRBJ2-6; D is ambiguous. Germline V lookup: CDR1 MGHRA, CDR2 YSYEKL. Trimming pared 3 bases from V and 2 bases from J, leaving 20 bases between. This CDR3 spans 19 amino acids.